These 17 T cell receptor beta chains originate from one sample sequenced in a study of OX40 agonist ivuxolimab in advanced cancers. The data were produced by immunoSEQ multiplex PCR, yet TCRdb's version contains in-frame clones alone and is incomplete. The table shows 15,000 to 20,000 clones, with about four fifths occurring only once. The specimen comprised CD4+ or CD8+ T cells sorted from blood, sampled in a trial of the OX40 agonist ivuxolimab. The receptors originated from an adult with an advanced solid tumor such as melanoma, head and neck, liver or kidney cancer.

The table lists this clone with a count of one. The chain uses TRBV6-1 and TRBJ2-1, with D unclear. Germline V lookup: CDR1 MNHNS, CDR2 SASEGT. CDR3 length equals 14 residues. Trimming cost V 6 bases and J 0 bases, with 9 bases left between them. DNA for the CDR3: TGTGCCAGCAGACCCTATAGCTCCTACAATGAGCAGTTCTTC. Protein sequence: CASRPYSSYNEQFF.

The V and J genes are TRBV7-8 and TRBJ2-2; 12 bases fit TRBD2. V lost 8 bases, J lost 3 bases, and 7 bases stayed unmatched. This CDR3 comprises 16 residues. The germline CDR1 and CDR2 sequences are SGHVS and FQNEAQ. In DNA, the CDR3 is TGTGCCAGCTTTCTAGCGGGAGGGCCCGACACCGGGGAGCTGTTTTTT. Translated, it gives CASFLAGGPDTGELFF.

The chain recombines TRBV27 with TRBJ1-5; no clear D gene. Trimming stripped 7 bases from V and 0 bases from J, with 10 bases between. The CDR3 runs 14 residues. Germline CDR1 MNHEY, CDR2 SMNVEV (reference sequence). CDR3 residues: CASKGHNSNQPQHF. In nucleotides, the CDR3 is TGTGCCAGCAAAGGTCATAATAGCAATCAGCCCCAGCATTTT.

V and J are TRBV7-9 and TRBJ2-2; no definite D call. Trimming removed 1 base from V and 0 bases from J, with 3 bases in between. The CDR3 consists of 14 residues. The germline CDR1 and CDR2 sequences are SEHNR and FQNEAQ (reference sequence). CDR3 sequence reads: CASSLGANTGELFF. In DNA, the CDR3 is TGTGCCAGCAGCTTAGGAGCGAACACCGGGGAGCTGTTTTTT.

The chain links TRBV27 to TRBJ2-3; tentatively, D is TRBD2 (5 bases). Germline CDR1 and CDR2: MNHEY and SMNVEV (reference sequence). Trimming left V 3 bases short and J 4 bases short, with 11 bases between. The length of the CDR3 is 14 residues. CDR3 amino acids: CASSFGERSDTQYF. CDR3 nucleotide sequence: TGTGCCAGCAGTTTCGGGGAGCGGTCAGATACGCAGTATTTT.

This clone was recorded a few times. The chain employs TRBV28 and TRBJ1-2; D not certain. Germline V gene lookup returns CDR1 MDHEN and CDR2 SYDVKM. V was cut by 8 bases and J by 4 bases, with 8 bases left in between. The CDR3 extends over 11 amino acids. CDR3: CASRRFYGYTF. CDR3 in DNA: TGTGCCAGCCGGAGGTTCTATGGCTACACCTTC.

This clone turned up a few times. This chain uses TRBV7-4 with TRBJ2-2; the D is unclear. V was cut by 5 bases and J by 3 bases, with 13 bases left in between. CDR1 SGHVT and CDR2 SQSDAQ come from the germline V gene. The CDR3 covers 15 residues. Here the CDR3 reads CASSLGTSYTGELFF. CDR3 DNA sequence: TGTGCCAGCAGCCTAGGCACTTCTTACACCGGGGAGCTGTTTTTT.

The V gene is TRBV6-5, the J gene TRBJ2-2; D uncertain. The CDR3 length is 12 residues. Looked up from germline, CDR1 is MNHEY and CDR2 is SVGAGI. V gave up 6 bases and J gave up 4 bases, with 6 bases separating them. The CDR3 bases are TGTGCCAGCAGGTATCTCACCGGGGAGCTGTTTTTT. Its protein product is CASRYLTGELFF.

The rearrangement links TRBV5-1 to TRBJ1-1; D is unresolved. The length of the CDR3 is 13 residues. Germline CDR1 SGHRS, CDR2 YFSETQ. The ends were cut back, 0 bases at V and 1 base at J, with 4 bases in the middle. The CDR3 reads CASSLAENTEAFF. The CDR3, as DNA: TGCGCCAGCAGCTTGGCCGAGAACACTGAAGCTTTCTTT.

This chain uses TRBV6-1 with TRBJ2-3; tentatively, D is TRBD2 (5 bases). CDR3 size: 15 residues. Germline V gene data show CDR1 as MNHNS and CDR2 as SASEGT. The V end was cut by 4 bases, the J end by 3 bases, with 14 bases between. The CDR3 spells CASSGEGTQTDTQYF. DNA for the CDR3: TGTGCCAGCAGTGGAGAGGGCACGCAAACAGATACGCAGTATTTT.

In this sample, this clone turned up a few times. The gene calls are TRBV7-2 and TRBJ1-3; TRBD1 is a possible D gene (6 bases). The germline V and J ends were trimmed by 5 bases and 3 bases, with 14 bases remaining between them. Germline V lookup: CDR1 SGHTA, CDR2 FQGNSA. The CDR3 loop spans 15 amino acids. CDR3 protein: CASSLSRGHGNTIYF. For the CDR3, the DNA is TGTGCCAGCAGCCTTAGCAGGGGTCATGGAAACACCATATATTTT.

The chain couples TRBV13 to TRBJ2-1; D is unresolved. This CDR3 has 12 amino acids. Germline CDR1 PRHDT, CDR2 FYEKMQ (reference sequence). The V end was cut by 5 bases, the J end by 9 bases, with 11 bases between. CDR3 loop: CASSPNWAEQFF. The CDR3 DNA sequence: TGTGCCAGCAGCCCAAATTGGGCTGAGCAGTTCTTC.

This sequence joins TRBV27 and TRBJ2-7; 12 bases map to TRBD2. The ends lost 3 bases at V and 3 bases at J; junction bases unmatched: 6. CDR1 is MNHEY and CDR2 is SMNVEV in the germline V gene (reference sequence). CDR3 length: 16 residues. CDR3 coding DNA: TGTGCCAGCAGTTTTACGACTAGCGGGAGCTTCTACGAGCAGTACTTC. Translation gives CASSFTTSGSFYEQYF.

The chain carries TRBV4-1 and TRBJ2-5; D is unclear. The CDR3 is 12 residues long. Trimming cost V 0 bases and J 5 bases, with 4 bases left between them. From germline, CDR1 is MGHRA and CDR2 YSYEKL. The CDR3 region is CASSQERETQYF. The CDR3 DNA reads as TGCGCCAGCAGCCAAGAAAGGGAGACCCAGTACTTC.

The chain joins TRBV6-5 to TRBJ2-1; D not resolved. V was shortened by 0 bases and J by 9 bases, with 3 bases between the two germline ends. Germline V gene lookup returns CDR1 MNHEY and CDR2 SVGAGI. The CDR3 extends over 11 amino acids. The CDR3 sequence is CASSYSGEQFF. CDR3 nucleotide sequence: TGTGCCAGCAGTTACTCGGGTGAGCAGTTCTTC.

The chain is built from TRBV7-3 and TRBJ2-5, with TRBD1 matching over 9 bases. Germline values: CDR1 SGHTA, CDR2 FQGTGA. CDR3 size: 15 residues. The junction had 8 bases not matched to a gene; V was cut back by 5 bases and J by 4 bases. CDR3 residues: CASSPTGGARETQYF. CDR3 DNA sequence: TGTGCCAGCAGCCCAACAGGGGGCGCGCGAGAGACCCAGTACTTC.

This clone was picked up one time. This rearrangement joins TRBV5-6 to TRBJ1-5, with D possibly TRBD1 on 5 matching bases. CDR1 is SGHDT and CDR2 is YYEEEE in the germline V gene. This CDR3 comprises 13 residues. V was shortened by 4 bases and J by 7 bases, with 12 bases between the two germline ends. The CDR3 DNA reads as TGTGCCAGCAGCCTAGGGACGAGCCAGCCCCAGCATTTT. Protein sequence: CASSLGTSQPQHF.